The rows below give T cell receptor beta chains drawn from one sample of a study of blood T cell repertoires in COVID-19. This table comes from immunoSEQ multiplex PCR, and its TCRdb copy is limited to in-frame clones, with some not included. This sample carries about 380,000 clones, around 90% of them seen once, and the ten largest clones take about 1.2%. The sequenced material came from PBMCs or T cells enriched from blood (not recorded which). Receptors were obtained from a woman aged 18-29 years who had recovered from COVID-19. Each CDR3 is given with its conserved first and last residue. Fields, in order: CDR3 protein, CDR3 DNA, D gene, J gene, clone size, V gene. D genes are given only for firm matches. Only part of the rows carry a size: once, few, many, or a class if the clone is expanded.

CDR3aa: CASSLTSYGTDTQYF
CDR3nt: TGTGCCAGCAGCTTAACTAGCTACGGCACAGATACGCAGTATTTT
d_gene: .
j_gene: TRBJ2-3
abundance: .
v_gene: TRBV7-9

CDR3aa: CASSLNPRGDRSDTQYF
CDR3nt: TGTGCCAGCAGCTTAAATCCCCGGGGGGATCGATCAGATACGCAGTATTTT
d_gene: TRBD2
j_gene: TRBJ2-3
abundance: .
v_gene: TRBV7-3

CDR3aa: CASSSTGYGYTF
CDR3nt: TGTGCCAGCAGCTCTACAGGGTATGGCTACACCTTC
d_gene: .
j_gene: TRBJ1-2
abundance: .
v_gene: TRBV5-5

CDR3aa: CASSIRYEQYF
CDR3nt: TGTGCCAGCAGTATCCGTTACGAGCAGTACTTC
d_gene: .
j_gene: TRBJ2-7
abundance: .
v_gene: TRBV12-3/TRBV12-4

CDR3aa: CASSPGLGPGTEAFF
CDR3nt: TGTGCCAGCAGTCCCGGGTTGGGGCCAGGCACTGAAGCTTTCTTT
d_gene: .
j_gene: TRBJ1-1
abundance: .
v_gene: TRBV28

CDR3aa: CATGTGREFGETQYF
CDR3nt: TGTGCCACCGGAACCGGCAGGGAATTTGGGGAGACCCAGTACTTC
d_gene: .
j_gene: TRBJ2-5
abundance: .
v_gene: TRBV24-1

CDR3aa: CASDRGNQPQHF
CDR3nt: TGTGCCAGCGACAGGGGCAATCAGCCCCAGCATTTT
d_gene: TRBD1
j_gene: TRBJ1-5
abundance: .
v_gene: TRBV28

CDR3aa: CASSDWLAGTGELFF
CDR3nt: TGTGCCAGCAGTGACTGGCTAGCGGGGACCGGGGAGCTGTTTTTT
d_gene: TRBD2
j_gene: TRBJ2-2
abundance: .
v_gene: TRBV6-4

CDR3aa: CASGYRDRGNQPQHF
CDR3nt: TGTGCTAGTGGTTACCGGGACAGGGGCAATCAGCCCCAGCATTTT
d_gene: TRBD1
j_gene: TRBJ1-5
abundance: .
v_gene: TRBV12-5

CDR3aa: CASSMGQDYGYTF
CDR3nt: TGTGCCAGCAGTATGGGACAGGACTATGGCTACACCTTC
d_gene: TRBD1
j_gene: TRBJ1-2
abundance: .
v_gene: TRBV12-3/TRBV12-4

CDR3aa: CASSTPEGTEAFF
CDR3nt: TGTGCCAGTAGTACCCCAGAGGGCACTGAAGCTTTCTTT
d_gene: .
j_gene: TRBJ1-1
abundance: .
v_gene: TRBV19

CDR3aa: CASREVFSEKLFF
CDR3nt: TGTGCCAGCAGGGAGGTTTTCTCCGAAAAACTGTTTTTT
d_gene: .
j_gene: TRBJ1-4
abundance: .
v_gene: TRBV3-1/TRBV3-2

CDR3aa: CASSPRVHEQYF
CDR3nt: TGTGCCAGCAGCCCTAGAGTCCACGAGCAGTACTTC
d_gene: .
j_gene: TRBJ2-7
abundance: once
v_gene: TRBV3-1/TRBV3-2

CDR3aa: CSVDGSGSGANVLTF
CDR3nt: TGCAGCGTTGATGGCAGTGGCTCTGGGGCCAACGTCCTGACTTTC
d_gene: .
j_gene: TRBJ2-6
abundance: once
v_gene: TRBV29-1

CDR3aa: CASSFEGRLMAFF
CDR3nt: TGTGCCAGCAGCTTTGAGGGGAGGCTGATGGCTTTCTTT
d_gene: .
j_gene: TRBJ1-1
abundance: .
v_gene: TRBV11-1

CDR3aa: CASSRQGDNSPLHF
CDR3nt: TGTGCCAGCAGCCGACAGGGCGATAATTCACCCCTCCACTTT
d_gene: TRBD1
j_gene: TRBJ1-6
abundance: few
v_gene: TRBV4-2

CDR3aa: CASSLAVLQNTEAFF
CDR3nt: TGTGCCAGCAGCTTGGCCGTACTTCAGAACACTGAAGCTTTCTTT
d_gene: .
j_gene: TRBJ1-1
abundance: once
v_gene: TRBV5-6

CDR3aa: CASSRDFEETQYF
CDR3nt: TGTGCCAGCAGCCGGGACTTCGAAGAGACCCAGTACTTC
d_gene: .
j_gene: TRBJ2-5
abundance: .
v_gene: TRBV11-2

CDR3aa: CASSLWNIGGELDIQYF
CDR3nt: TGTGCCAGCAGCTTGTGGAACATAGGGGGGGAGTTGGACATTCAGTACTTC
d_gene: .
j_gene: TRBJ2-4
abundance: .
v_gene: TRBV7-9

CDR3aa: CASSYRGPQYF
CDR3nt: TGTGCCAGCAGCTACAGGGGGCCCCAGTACTTC
d_gene: TRBD1
j_gene: TRBJ2-7
abundance: .
v_gene: TRBV12-3/TRBV12-4

CDR3aa: CASSRGMPLTDTQYF
CDR3nt: TGTGCCAGCAGCCGGGGTATGCCCCTCACAGATACGCAGTATTTT
d_gene: .
j_gene: TRBJ2-3
abundance: .
v_gene: TRBV9

CDR3aa: CAWGRQGTLLEAFF
CDR3nt: TGTGCCTGGGGCAGACAGGGGACACTTCTTGAAGCTTTCTTT
d_gene: TRBD1
j_gene: TRBJ1-1
abundance: .
v_gene: TRBV30

CDR3aa: CASSSLGRQEKLFF
CDR3nt: TGTGCCAGCAGCTCTCTTGGCCGCCAAGAAAAACTGTTTTTT
d_gene: .
j_gene: TRBJ1-4
abundance: .
v_gene: TRBV5-4

CDR3aa: CASSSVATNEKLFF
CDR3nt: TGTGCCAGCAGCTCTGTAGCAACTAATGAAAAACTGTTTTTT
d_gene: .
j_gene: TRBJ1-4
abundance: .
v_gene: TRBV5-5

CDR3aa: CASSSDREIYEQYF
CDR3nt: TGTGCCAGCAGCTCGGACAGGGAGATCTACGAGCAGTACTTC
d_gene: TRBD1
j_gene: TRBJ2-7
abundance: once
v_gene: TRBV7-9

CDR3aa: CASSWTGAGNTIYF
CDR3nt: TGTGCCAGCAGTTGGACAGGGGCTGGAAACACCATATATTTT
d_gene: TRBD1
j_gene: TRBJ1-3
abundance: .
v_gene: TRBV28

CDR3aa: CASSIMDRANQPQHF
CDR3nt: TGTGCCAGCAGTATAATGGACAGGGCCAATCAGCCCCAGCATTTT
d_gene: TRBD1
j_gene: TRBJ1-5
abundance: .
v_gene: TRBV28

CDR3aa: CASRPRGRDTF
CDR3nt: TGCGCCAGCAGACCCAGGGGGCGCGACACCTTC
d_gene: TRBD1
j_gene: TRBJ1-2
abundance: .
v_gene: TRBV23-1

CDR3aa: CAISAELIRDKKYTDTQYF
CDR3nt: TGTGCCATCAGTGCAGAGCTCATCCGGGACAAGAAATACACAGATACGCAGTATTTT
d_gene: .
j_gene: TRBJ2-3
abundance: once
v_gene: TRBV10-3

CDR3aa: CASSLIRDNYEQYF
CDR3nt: TGTGCCAGCAGTTTAATCCGGGACAACTACGAGCAGTACTTC
d_gene: .
j_gene: TRBJ2-7
abundance: .
v_gene: TRBV6-5

CDR3aa: CASSSDSLYQPQHF
CDR3nt: TGCGCCAGCAGTTCCGACAGTCTTTATCAGCCCCAGCATTTT
d_gene: .
j_gene: TRBJ1-5
abundance: .
v_gene: TRBV10-1

CDR3aa: CASSFSGGAYNEQFF
CDR3nt: TGTGCCAGCAGCTTTAGCGGGGGGGCCTACAATGAGCAGTTCTTC
d_gene: TRBD2
j_gene: TRBJ2-1
abundance: .
v_gene: TRBV11-2

CDR3aa: CASSLADRGHGYTF
CDR3nt: TGTGCCAGCAGCTTAGCGGACAGGGGGCATGGCTACACCTTC
d_gene: TRBD1
j_gene: TRBJ1-2
abundance: .
v_gene: TRBV7-2

CDR3aa: CAWSGSNSYEQYF
CDR3nt: TGTGCCTGGTCCGGGTCCAACTCCTACGAGCAGTACTTC
d_gene: .
j_gene: TRBJ2-7
abundance: once
v_gene: TRBV30

CDR3aa: CASSQGTSGGGTDTQYF
CDR3nt: TGTGCCAGCAGCCAAGGGACTAGCGGGGGAGGCACAGATACGCAGTATTTT
d_gene: TRBD2
j_gene: TRBJ2-3
abundance: .
v_gene: TRBV4-2

CDR3aa: CASSLGEAVTEAFF
CDR3nt: TGTGCCAGCAGCTTAGGAGAGGCCGTAACTGAAGCTTTCTTT
d_gene: .
j_gene: TRBJ1-1
abundance: .
v_gene: TRBV7-6

CDR3aa: CASSGVGQGNNQPQHF
CDR3nt: TGTGCCAGCAGCGGTGTCGGGCAGGGAAACAATCAGCCCCAGCATTTT
d_gene: .
j_gene: TRBJ1-5
abundance: .
v_gene: TRBV28

CDR3aa: CASSPGTARQPQHF
CDR3nt: TGTGCCAGCTCACCCGGGACAGCTCGGCAGCCCCAGCATTTT
d_gene: TRBD1
j_gene: TRBJ1-5
abundance: .
v_gene: TRBV18

CDR3aa: CASRSPGGFTDTQYF
CDR3nt: TGTGCCAGCAGGTCTCCGGGGGGGTTTACAGATACGCAGTATTTT
d_gene: TRBD2
j_gene: TRBJ2-3
abundance: .
v_gene: TRBV11-2

CDR3aa: CASSTRDRGTDTQYF
CDR3nt: TGTGCCAGCAGCACCCGGGACAGGGGAACAGATACGCAGTATTTT
d_gene: TRBD1
j_gene: TRBJ2-3
abundance: .
v_gene: TRBV7-9

CDR3aa: CASSSDSERDEKLFF
CDR3nt: TGTGCCAGCAGTTCCGACAGCGAAAGGGATGAAAAACTGTTTTTT
d_gene: .
j_gene: TRBJ1-4
abundance: .
v_gene: TRBV27